This TCR beta chain comes out of a study of T cell responses to AZD1222 COVID-19 vaccine. The CDR3 totals 16 residues. The germline CDR1 and CDR2 sequences are LGHDT and YNNKEL (reference sequence). V was shortened by 4 bases and J by 3 bases, with 15 bases between the two germline ends. The study's findings and limits: White British people made up most donors, females outnumbered males, and clonal diversity was possibly underestimated. Targets within unmutated variant regions were reportedly found for nearly half of spike-specific TCRs. Repertoire sampling occurred only after the peak T cell response.

Profiling relied on immunoSEQ multiplex PCR, and the TCRdb table lists in-frame clones only, not all of them. This table holds over 50,000 clones, about 80% found once. Comments on this clone: The antigen is undetermined.

The sample in question was peripheral blood, obtained 28 days after the second AZD1222 dose. The receptor was derived from an adult who received the AZD1222 COVID-19 vaccine. V and J are TRBV3-1 (or the pseudogene TRBV3-2) and TRBJ2-2; the D gene is possibly TRBD2 (5 bases). CDR3 region: CASSPSGSSYTGELFF. The CDR3 nucleotides are TGTGCCAGCAGCCCTTCTGGGAGCTCATACACCGGGGAGCTGTTTTTT.